These 6 T cell receptor beta chains were sequenced from one sample in a study of blood T cell repertoires in COVID-19. The table came from immunoSEQ multiplex PCR; TCRdb's copy has only in-frame clones and leaves some out. The sample has 290,000 or so clones; almost 90% are singletons. The source material was PBMCs or T cells enriched from blood (not recorded which). Receptors were obtained from a woman between 18 and 29 years old with acute COVID-19.

This clone was recorded a few times. This chain uses TRBV19 with TRBJ1-1; D is unclear. Trimming removed 0 bases at V and 8 bases at J, with 10 bases between. Germline V gives CDR1 LNHDA, CDR2 SQIVND (reference sequence). The CDR3 has 13 residues. CDR3 in DNA: TGTGCCAGTAGTATAGATGGAGGGATCGAAGCTTTCTTT. Protein sequence: CASSIDGGIEAFF.

The chain uses TRBV4-2 and TRBJ1-5; 8 bases map to TRBD1. CDR3 size: 15 residues. Germline V lookup: CDR1 LGHNA, CDR2 YNFKEQ. Germline trimming cut 4 bases from V and 7 bases from J; bases unmatched to any gene: 9. The CDR3 loop is CASSRSGGAGQPQHF. In DNA form, the CDR3 reads TGTGCCAGCAGCCGATCAGGGGGCGCCGGCCAGCCCCAGCATTTT.

The chain has TRBV30 and TRBJ2-1, with TRBD2 matching over 9 bases. The CDR3 has 13 residues. With 0 bases clipped from V and 9 bases from J, the junction kept 3 bases outside the gene matches. Germline CDR1 is GTSNPN and CDR2 is SVGIG (reference sequence). The CDR3: CAWSVSGRSEQFF. Written as DNA, the CDR3 is TGTGCCTGGAGTGTAAGCGGGAGGAGTGAGCAGTTCTTC. Together with reference TRBV30 and TRBJ2-1, the CDR3 gives the full variable domain: SQTIHQWPATLVQPVGSPLSLECTVEGTSNPNLYWYRQAAGRGLQLLFYSVGIGQISSEVPQNLSASRPQDRQFILSSKKLLLSDSGFYLCAWSVSGRSEQFFGPGTRLTVL.

This clone appeared a few times. This chain connects TRBV3-1 (or the pseudogene TRBV3-2) to TRBJ2-1; the D is unclear. CDR1 and CDR2 (germline): LGHDT, YNNKEL (reference sequence). The CDR3 length is 12 residues. V lost 3 bases to trimming and J lost 7 bases, with 7 bases between them. As DNA, the CDR3 is TGTGCCAGCAGCCAGTTCATGAATGAGCAGTTCTTC. Protein product: CASSQFMNEQFF.

The V call is TRBV9, the J call TRBJ2-1; 10 bases are shared with TRBD2. The ends lost 2 bases at V and 6 bases at J; junction bases unmatched: 8. CDR3 length: 16 amino acids. CDR1 is SGDLS and CDR2 is YYNGEE in the germline V gene. The CDR3 coding sequence is TGTGCCAGCAGCGTCGGACTAGCGGCGCAGGGCAATGAGCAGTTCTTC. This codes for CASSVGLAAQGNEQFF.

The chain joins TRBV5-1 to TRBJ2-1; a weak D match, TRBD2 (6 bases). Germline assignment: CDR1 SGHRS and CDR2 YFSETQ. Trimming left V 0 bases short and J 0 bases short, with 13 bases between. There are 17 residues in the CDR3. The CDR3 spells CASSLEGAGSSYNEQFF. DNA of the CDR3: TGCGCCAGCAGCTTGGAGGGCGCGGGAAGCTCCTACAATGAGCAGTTCTTC.